This T cell receptor beta chain was sequenced during a study of T cells after yellow fever vaccination. TCRdb ran MiXCR on the 5' RACE reads and lists one entry per CDR3 protein. The sample holds 340,000 or so distinct CDR3 sequences, around 12% seen once. The CDR3 loop spans 17 amino acids. The V gene's germline CDR1 is SGHRS and CDR2 YFSETQ. Losses at the gene ends were 3 bases for V and 2 bases for J; bases not matched to a gene: 13. This chain connects TRBV5-1 to TRBJ2-7, with TRBD1 matching 8 bases. The specimen was CD4+ T cells sorted from PBMCs, collected 15 days after the yellow fever booster vaccination. This receptor was taken from a man aged 18 to 30 who received the YFV17D yellow fever vaccine. The DNA of the CDR3 is TGCGCCAGCAGCTCCGACCACCGACAGGGGTCCCCCTACGAGCAGTACTTC. Its translation is CASSSDHRQGSPYEQYF. The full variable domain, completed using reference TRBV5-1 and TRBJ2-7, is KAGVTQTPRYLIKTRGQQVTLSCSPISGHRSVSWYQQTPGQGLQFLFEYFSETQRNKGNFPGRFSGRQFSNSRSEMNVSTLELGDSALYLCASSSDHRQGSPYEQYFGPGTRLTVT.